The 17 T cell receptor beta chains in this list originate from one sample, sequenced in a study of T-cell reconstitution after alpha-beta-depleted transplantation in children (dated by TCRdb to 2016 to 2018). The library relied on PCR. Reads for this sample came from an Illumina HiSeq 2500. Molecular barcoding was employed in the preparation of TCR libraries, with unique molecular identifiers being used to normalize TCRbeta repertoire quantification. Through fastp at Q25 and MiXCR, TCRdb rebuilt clones from the public reads, retaining in-frame beta chains. Each CDR3 protein gets just one entry, which takes the most common genes and DNA from the rows behind it. This sample gives about 440,000 distinct CDR3 sequences in total; about 45% of them show up just once. Of the sample, 27% is held by the ten largest clones. The treatment or condition label, read with the paper, signifies: allogeneic hematopoietic cell transplantation with graft depleted of TCRalphabeta T cells and CD19 B cells.

Sample: PBMCs, taken before TCRalphabeta/CD19-depleted stem cell transplant. Receptors were obtained from a girl aged 2 to 9 with aplastic anemia, due to receive a stem cell transplant.

The chain couples TRBV6-5 to TRBJ2-3; D is unresolved. V shed 2 bases and J shed 0 bases, with 12 bases lying between them. The V gene's germline CDR1 is MNHEY and CDR2 SVGAGI. The CDR3 has 16 amino acids. CDR3 coding DNA: TGTGCCAGCAGTTACGGCTCCGGCTCAAGCACAGATACGCAGTATTTT. Translating it yields CASSYGSGSSTDTQYF.

This chain links TRBV10-2 with TRBJ2-7; D possibly corresponds to TRBD2 (5 bases). V was cut by 7 bases and J by 7 bases, with 11 bases left in between. The length of the CDR3 is 11 residues. CDR1 and CDR2 from the germline V gene are WSHSY and SAAADI. CDR3 bases: TGCGCCAGCACCGACTTAGCGGAGCAGTACTTC. Translated, it gives CASTDLAEQYF.

This clonotype was seen a few times. The chain recombines TRBV9 with TRBJ2-3; tentatively, D is TRBD1 (5 bases). The CDR3 is 16 residues long. The germline V gene encodes CDR1 SGDLS and CDR2 YYNGEE. V was clipped by 4 bases and J by 6 bases, with 21 bases between them. CDR3 nucleotides: TGTGCCAGCAGCCCCGGAAAGGGGCCGGCATCCGATACGCAGTATTTT. It yields the protein CASSPGKGPASDTQYF. The full variable domain, rest sourced from reference TRBV9 and TRBJ2-3, is DSGVTQTPKHLITATGQRVTLRCSPRSGDLSVYWYQQSLDQGLQFLIQYYNGEERAKGNILERFSAQQFPDLHSELNLSSLELGDSALYFCASSPGKGPASDTQYFGPGTRLTVL.

The V and J genes are TRBV6-5 and TRBJ2-3; 7 positions agree with TRBD1. J gave up 1 base and V 4 bases, and 5 bases lay outside the gene matches. This CDR3 is 15 amino acids long. CDR1 and CDR2 from the germline V gene are MNHEY and SVGAGI. CDR3 amino acids: CASSSKTGRTDTQYF. The DNA for the CDR3 is TGTGCCAGCAGTTCCAAGACAGGGCGCACAGATACGCAGTATTTT.

This clonotype was detected only a few times. This chain uses TRBV4-1 with TRBJ2-7; D is tentatively TRBD1 or TRBD2 (6 bases each). CDR1 is MGHRA, CDR2 YSYEKL, per germline. This CDR3 region has 15 residues. The V gene lost 2 bases and the J gene lost 2 bases, with 13 bases spanning the gap. CDR3 region: CASSQLMGGTYEQYF. CDR3 bases: TGCGCCAGCAGCCAACTTATGGGGGGCACCTACGAGCAGTACTTC.

The sample holds a few counts of this clonotype. CDR3 DNA sequence: TGCGCCAGCAGCTTGGTTCCGGGACTAGCGGGAACGGGGACCCGCACAGATACGCAGTATTTT. It is translated as CASSLVPGLAGTGTRTDTQYF. V and J are TRBV5-1 and TRBJ2-3, with 13 bases identical to TRBD2. The J segment lost 1 base and the V segment lost 0 bases, leaving 14 bases of the junction unmatched. The CDR3 is 21 residues long. The V gene's germline CDR1 is SGHRS and CDR2 YFSETQ.

This clonotype was picked up many times. The genes are TRBV6-5 and TRBJ1-2; 7 bases are shared with TRBD1. CDR3 length: 12 amino acids. V lost 6 bases, J lost 4 bases, and 2 bases stayed unmatched. Germline values: CDR1 MNHEY, CDR2 SVGAGI. CDR3 DNA: TGTGCCAGCAGCCGGGACAGCTATGGCTACACCTTC. The encoded protein is CASSRDSYGYTF.

This clonotype appeared many times. The chain joins TRBV6-1 to TRBJ2-1; either TRBD1 or TRBD2 may fit D (5 bases each). V was cut by 5 bases and J by 5 bases, with 19 bases left in between. Germline CDR1 and CDR2: MNHNS and SASEGT. The CDR3 totals 16 residues. The DNA for the CDR3 is TGTGCCAGCAGTCGAAGACCGGGACGGAAGAACAATGAGCAGTTCTTC. This encodes CASSRRPGRKNNEQFF.

This clonotype was seen a few times. The genes are TRBV29-1 and TRBJ2-1; 9 positions agree with TRBD1. Germline CDR1 is SQVTM and CDR2 is ANQGSEA. CDR3 length: 14 amino acids. The ends lost 6 bases at V and 4 bases at J; junction bases unmatched: 7. The chain's CDR3 is CSVGDRGAYNEQFF. Here the CDR3 DNA reads TGCAGCGTGGGAGACAGGGGGGCTTACAATGAGCAGTTCTTC.

This clonotype has just one count. The chain combines TRBV7-9 with TRBJ2-1; 8 nucleotides agree with TRBD2. The CDR3 consists of 15 residues. V was clipped by 8 bases and J by 9 bases; unmatched bases: 15. The V gene's germline CDR1 is SEHNR and CDR2 FQNEAQ (reference sequence). The CDR3 is CASCWVREEKSEQFF. The CDR3 nucleotides are TGTGCCAGCTGTTGGGTGCGGGAGGAGAAGTCTGAGCAGTTCTTC.

This chain joins TRBV2 and TRBJ2-3; D is uncertain. Germline lookup yields CDR1 SNHLY and CDR2 FYNNEI. V was cut by 0 bases and J by 2 bases, with 9 bases left in between. This CDR3 region has 15 residues. In DNA, the CDR3 is TGTGCCAGCAGTGAAGCGAGCGCACTCACAGATACGCAGTATTTT. It yields the protein CASSEASALTDTQYF.

This chain joins TRBV28 and TRBJ2-7; D may be TRBD1 (5 bases). Trimming shortened V by 3 bases and J by 4 bases, and 10 bases separated the two germline ends. The CDR3 contains 13 residues. From germline, CDR1 is MDHEN and CDR2 SYDVKM. CDR3 amino acids: CASSLPGLYEQYF. The CDR3 bases are TGTGCCAGCAGTTTGCCAGGGCTGTACGAGCAGTACTTC.

The chain combines TRBV12-3 or TRBV12-4 with TRBJ1-5; perhaps TRBD1 as D (5 bases). V lost 5 bases, J lost 5 bases, and 13 bases lay in between. There are 14 residues in the CDR3. Here the CDR3 DNA reads TGTGCCAGCAGTCACCGGGGGGGTTATCAGCCCCAGCATTTT. This translates into CASSHRGGYQPQHF.

The chain employs TRBV28 and TRBJ1-6; unclear D gene. This CDR3 spans 12 amino acids. CDR1 MDHEN and CDR2 SYDVKM come from the germline V gene. V gave up 4 bases and J gave up 14 bases, with 12 bases separating them. The CDR3 bases are TGTGCCAGCAGTTCCCGAGCATTCACCCTCCACTTT. This gives the protein CASSSRAFTLHF.

The chain carries TRBV10-3 and TRBJ1-1; 7 positions agree with TRBD1. Losses at the gene ends were 8 bases for V and 1 base for J; bases not matched to a gene: 10. The CDR3 length is 15 residues. CDR1 is ENHRY, CDR2 SYGVKD, per germline. This chain's CDR3 is CAIGGTETGNTEAFF. CDR3 DNA sequence: TGTGCCATCGGTGGGACAGAGACGGGGAACACTGAAGCTTTCTTT.

The chain uses TRBV30 and TRBJ2-1; weak D call: TRBD2 (5 bases). The germline gives CDR1 GTSNPN, CDR2 SVGIG (reference sequence). The V end was cut by 0 bases, the J end by 7 bases, with 10 bases between. The CDR3 totals 13 residues. The CDR3 region is CAWSVDLGNEQFF. In nucleotides, the CDR3 is TGTGCCTGGAGTGTGGACTTAGGGAATGAGCAGTTCTTC.

The rearrangement links TRBV6-5 to TRBJ1-1, with D perhaps TRBD1 (5 bases). CDR3 length: 13 residues. Per the germline V gene, CDR1 is MNHEY and CDR2 is SVGAGI. V was clipped by 0 bases and J by 10 bases, with 12 bases between them. CDR3 nucleotides: TGTGCCAGCAGTTACTCAAACTCCGGGGGAGCTTTCTTT. Its translation: CASSYSNSGGAFF.